The rows below give T cell receptor beta chains drawn from one sample of a study of shared clonotypes between healthy human individuals. Produced via immunoSEQ multiplex PCR; TCRdb's table is partial and in-frame only. The sample yields around 1.1 million clones, 70% to 80% seen once. What was sequenced was memory CD4+ T cells from PBMCs. All receptors derive from a man aged 18 to 29 in good health. Some clones in this sample may be carry-over from other donors' samples. The CDR3 runs from the conserved cysteine through the conserved F or W. A D gene is named only where the DNA matches it firmly. Some rows mark clone size as missing; the rest say once, few, many or name a class of expanded clone.

CDR3 protein,CDR3 DNA,D gene,J gene,V gene,clone size
CASSQPTDNNEQFF,TGCGCCAGCAGCCAACCTACTGACAACAATGAGCAGTTCTTC,.,TRBJ2-1,TRBV4-1,.
CASSKGQGTYNEKLFF,TGTGCCAGCAGCAAGGGACAGGGAACCTATAATGAAAAACTGTTTTTT,TRBD1,TRBJ1-4,TRBV5-4,.
CASSPGPVGQPQHF,TGTGCCAGTAGTCCTGGGCCAGTTGGTCAGCCCCAGCATTTT,.,TRBJ1-5,TRBV19,few
CASSSGRWDEQYF,TGTGCCAGCAGTAGCGGGAGGTGGGACGAGCAGTACTTC,TRBD2,TRBJ2-7,TRBV6-6,.
CASTIRGGSGTQETQYF,TGTGCCAGCACTATTAGGGGGGGTAGCGGGACCCAAGAGACCCAGTACTTC,TRBD2,TRBJ2-5,TRBV7-8,.
CASSQLGQISGANVLTF,TGCGCCAGCAGCCAACTTGGACAAATCTCTGGGGCCAACGTCCTGACTTTC,.,TRBJ2-6,TRBV4-1,few
CASTTFSSYNEQFF,TGTGCCAGCACGACTTTTTCAAGCTACAATGAGCAGTTCTTC,.,TRBJ2-1,TRBV28,.
CASSQGWTSATDTQYF,TGCGCCAGCAGCCAAGGTTGGACTAGCGCCACAGATACGCAGTATTTT,TRBD2,TRBJ2-3,TRBV4-1,.
CASSPPGTSGKEDTQYF,TGCGCCAGCAGCCCCCCCGGGACTAGCGGGAAGGAGGATACGCAGTATTTT,TRBD2,TRBJ2-3,TRBV4-1,few
CAWSGRRVGEQYF,TGTGCCTGGAGTGGCCGCAGGGTGGGGGAGCAGTACTTC,.,TRBJ2-7,TRBV30,.
CSGEGDGELFF,TGCAGCGGCGAAGGGGACGGGGAGCTGTTTTTT,.,TRBJ2-2,TRBV29-1,.
CASSLDFRPSGSRASDTQYF,TGTGCCAGCAGCTTGGACTTTAGGCCTAGCGGGTCCCGCGCCTCAGATACGCAGTATTTT,TRBD2,TRBJ2-3,TRBV5-4,.
CASSFIGTGGVGYTF,TGTGCCAGCAGTTTCATCGGGACAGGGGGCGTAGGCTACACCTTC,TRBD1,TRBJ1-2,TRBV28,.
CASRPGQNIYEQYF,TGTGCCAGCAGACCGGGACAAAATATTTACGAGCAGTACTTC,.,TRBJ2-7,TRBV6-1,.
CASSHRTANTEAFF,TGCGCCAGCAGCCACCGGACGGCGAACACTGAAGCTTTCTTT,.,TRBJ1-1,TRBV5-1,.